A selection of T cell receptor beta chains follows, all from one sample in a study of T cell responses to AZD1222 COVID-19 vaccine. Using immunoSEQ multiplex PCR, the repertoire was profiled, and TCRdb retains in-frame clones only, with some absent. The sample gives approximately 140,000 clones, around 86% of which show up once; less than 5% is in the top ten. The starting material was peripheral blood, obtained on day 0 of MenACWY control vaccination. Every receptor here comes from an adult in good health. CDR3s include the opening cysteine and the closing phenylalanine or tryptophan. Fields, in order: V gene, clone size, D gene, J gene, CDR3 protein, CDR3 DNA. The D gene is left open where the match is weak. A row's size may be missing; if present it is once, few, many or a size class.

V gene: TRBV2
clone size: many
D gene: -
J gene: TRBJ1-1
CDR3 protein: CASDVGGTEAFF
CDR3 DNA: TGTGCCAGCGATGTTGGGGGGACTGAAGCTTTCTTT

V gene: TRBV6-5
clone size: once
D gene: -
J gene: TRBJ1-6
CDR3 protein: CASRPRPSNSPLHF
CDR3 DNA: TGTGCCAGCAGACCACGGCCTTCAAATTCACCCCTCCACTTT

V gene: TRBV15
clone size: few
D gene: TRBD1
J gene: TRBJ1-5
CDR3 protein: CATSRGQGTQPQHF
CDR3 DNA: TGTGCCACCAGCAGAGGACAGGGAACTCAGCCCCAGCATTTT

V gene: TRBV19
clone size: -
D gene: -
J gene: TRBJ1-1
CDR3 protein: CASKGLVNTEAFF
CDR3 DNA: TGTGCCAGTAAGGGCCTCGTGAACACTGAAGCTTTCTTT

V gene: TRBV3-1/TRBV3-2
clone size: -
D gene: -
J gene: TRBJ1-2
CDR3 protein: CASSQDWGSLYGYTF
CDR3 DNA: TGTGCCAGCAGCCAAGATTGGGGTTCTCTCTATGGCTACACCTTC

V gene: TRBV6-5
clone size: -
D gene: -
J gene: TRBJ2-1
CDR3 protein: CASRMSGNNEQFF
CDR3 DNA: TGTGCCAGCAGGATGTCAGGAAACAATGAGCAGTTCTTC

V gene: TRBV5-1
clone size: -
D gene: -
J gene: TRBJ1-1
CDR3 protein: CASSQGHAGNTEAFF
CDR3 DNA: TGCGCCAGCAGCCAAGGACATGCGGGGAACACTGAAGCTTTCTTT

V gene: TRBV6-5
clone size: few
D gene: -
J gene: TRBJ1-1
CDR3 protein: CASRGVNTEAFF
CDR3 DNA: TGTGCCAGCAGGGGGGTGAACACTGAAGCTTTCTTT

V gene: TRBV5-4
clone size: -
D gene: -
J gene: TRBJ1-5
CDR3 protein: CASSQGGGQPQHF
CDR3 DNA: TGTGCCAGCAGCCAAGGGGGTGGGCAGCCCCAGCATTTT

V gene: TRBV19
clone size: -
D gene: -
J gene: TRBJ1-2
CDR3 protein: CATRGVNYGYTF
CDR3 DNA: TGTGCCACCCGAGGGGTAAACTATGGCTACACCTTC

V gene: TRBV4-1
clone size: -
D gene: -
J gene: TRBJ2-3
CDR3 protein: CASSSYSSTDTQYF
CDR3 DNA: TGCGCCAGCAGCTCATACTCTAGCACAGATACGCAGTATTTT

V gene: TRBV7-3
clone size: -
D gene: -
J gene: TRBJ1-1
CDR3 protein: CASSPHKSTEAFF
CDR3 DNA: TGTGCCAGCAGCCCACATAAATCGACTGAAGCTTTCTTT

V gene: TRBV3-1/TRBV3-2
clone size: -
D gene: -
J gene: TRBJ2-1
CDR3 protein: CASSQVGNHNEQFF
CDR3 DNA: TGTGCCAGCAGCCAAGTAGGCAACCACAATGAGCAGTTCTTC

V gene: TRBV4-2
clone size: -
D gene: TRBD2
J gene: TRBJ2-1
CDR3 protein: CASSHLAGGKNEQFF
CDR3 DNA: TGTGCCAGCAGCCACCTAGCGGGGGGGAAGAATGAGCAGTTCTTC

V gene: TRBV2
clone size: -
D gene: -
J gene: TRBJ1-5
CDR3 protein: CASSVGRQLEPQHF
CDR3 DNA: TGTGCCAGCAGTGTAGGTCGTCAGCTGGAGCCCCAGCATTTT

V gene: TRBV5-6
clone size: -
D gene: TRBD1
J gene: TRBJ1-1
CDR3 protein: CASSLKGAGFTEAFF
CDR3 DNA: TGTGCCAGCAGCTTGAAGGGGGCTGGCTTCACTGAAGCTTTCTTT

V gene: TRBV30
clone size: -
D gene: -
J gene: TRBJ2-5
CDR3 protein: CAWSGRADGQETQYF
CDR3 DNA: TGTGCCTGGAGTGGGAGAGCCGACGGACAAGAGACCCAGTACTTC

V gene: TRBV30
clone size: once
D gene: TRBD1
J gene: TRBJ1-6
CDR3 protein: CAWSGDRGPPNSPLHF
CDR3 DNA: TGTGCCTGGAGTGGGGACAGGGGTCCCCCTAATTCACCCCTCCACTTT

V gene: TRBV3-1/TRBV3-2
clone size: -
D gene: -
J gene: TRBJ2-1
CDR3 protein: CASSQDGGYNEQFF
CDR3 DNA: TGTGCCAGCAGCCAAGATGGGGGATACAATGAGCAGTTCTTC

V gene: TRBV9
clone size: -
D gene: -
J gene: TRBJ2-1
CDR3 protein: CASSEFLDPLNEQFF
CDR3 DNA: TGTGCCAGCAGCGAATTTTTGGACCCCTTGAATGAGCAGTTCTTC

V gene: TRBV3-1/TRBV3-2
clone size: -
D gene: TRBD2
J gene: TRBJ2-5
CDR3 protein: CASSPGRAGRQETQYF
CDR3 DNA: TGTGCCAGCAGCCCTGGGAGGGCGGGGCGGCAAGAGACCCAGTACTTC

V gene: TRBV5-6
clone size: -
D gene: -
J gene: TRBJ1-2
CDR3 protein: CASSSRYGTVGYGYTF
CDR3 DNA: TGTGCCAGCAGCTCCCGGTATGGGACCGTGGGGTATGGCTACACCTTC

V gene: TRBV11-2
clone size: -
D gene: TRBD1
J gene: TRBJ2-1
CDR3 protein: CASRRTGRSYNEQFF
CDR3 DNA: TGTGCCAGCAGACGGACAGGGAGGTCCTACAATGAGCAGTTCTTC

V gene: TRBV5-4
clone size: few
D gene: TRBD2
J gene: TRBJ2-3
CDR3 protein: CASSPTSGGATDTQYF
CDR3 DNA: TGTGCCAGCAGCCCTACTAGCGGGGGGGCAACAGATACGCAGTATTTT

V gene: TRBV24-1
clone size: -
D gene: -
J gene: TRBJ1-2
CDR3 protein: CATSVRTANPNYGYTF
CDR3 DNA: TGTGCCACCAGTGTCAGGACAGCGAACCCTAACTATGGCTACACCTTC

V gene: TRBV27
clone size: once
D gene: -
J gene: TRBJ2-7
CDR3 protein: CASSWNGEQYF
CDR3 DNA: TGTGCCAGCAGTTGGAACGGGGAGCAGTACTTC

V gene: TRBV28
clone size: -
D gene: -
J gene: TRBJ1-2
CDR3 protein: CASSLRGVENGYTF
CDR3 DNA: TGTGCCAGCAGTTTGCGGGGAGTCGAGAATGGCTACACCTTC

V gene: TRBV28
clone size: few
D gene: -
J gene: TRBJ1-3
CDR3 protein: CASASSGNTIYF
CDR3 DNA: TGTGCCAGTGCCTCCTCTGGAAACACCATATATTTT

V gene: TRBV5-6
clone size: few
D gene: -
J gene: TRBJ1-1
CDR3 protein: CASSLNTEAFF
CDR3 DNA: TGTGCCAGCAGCTTAAACACTGAAGCTTTCTTT

V gene: TRBV19
clone size: -
D gene: -
J gene: TRBJ2-4
CDR3 protein: CASSDWTAKNIQYF
CDR3 DNA: TGTGCCAGTTCAGACTGGACAGCCAAAAACATTCAGTACTTC

V gene: TRBV3-1/TRBV3-2
clone size: -
D gene: -
J gene: TRBJ1-2
CDR3 protein: CASSPEPLSGYTF
CDR3 DNA: TGTGCCAGCAGCCCCGAGCCGTTATCAGGCTACACCTTC

V gene: TRBV6-5
clone size: -
D gene: -
J gene: TRBJ1-1
CDR3 protein: CASSWGANRNTEAFF
CDR3 DNA: TGTGCCAGCAGTTGGGGGGCCAACCGGAACACTGAAGCTTTCTTT

V gene: TRBV5-1
clone size: -
D gene: TRBD1
J gene: TRBJ1-6
CDR3 protein: CASSSWTGQSPLHF
CDR3 DNA: TGCGCCAGCAGCTCGTGGACAGGGCAATCACCCCTCCACTTT

V gene: TRBV27
clone size: -
D gene: -
J gene: TRBJ2-4
CDR3 protein: CASSPGEAGKNIQYF
CDR3 DNA: TGTGCCAGCAGCCCTGGCGAGGCTGGCAAAAACATTCAGTACTTC

V gene: TRBV28
clone size: once
D gene: -
J gene: TRBJ1-6
CDR3 protein: CASRQGNLDPYNSPLHF
CDR3 DNA: TGTGCCAGCAGGCAAGGCAACCTAGACCCCTATAATTCACCCCTCCACTTT

V gene: TRBV19
clone size: once
D gene: TRBD1
J gene: TRBJ2-7
CDR3 protein: CASSPRGQEGEQYF
CDR3 DNA: TGTGCCAGTAGCCCCAGGGGGCAGGAGGGGGAGCAGTACTTC

V gene: TRBV12-5
clone size: -
D gene: -
J gene: TRBJ1-4
CDR3 protein: CASGHGPGSEKLFF
CDR3 DNA: TGTGCTAGTGGTCACGGACCAGGGAGCGAAAAACTGTTTTTT

V gene: TRBV19
clone size: few
D gene: TRBD1
J gene: TRBJ2-6
CDR3 protein: CASRTGQGRANVLTF
CDR3 DNA: TGTGCCAGTAGGACGGGACAGGGCAGGGCCAACGTCCTGACTTTC

V gene: TRBV7-9
clone size: -
D gene: -
J gene: TRBJ2-7
CDR3 protein: CASSLFSYEQYF
CDR3 DNA: TGTGCCAGCAGCTTATTTTCCTACGAGCAGTACTTC

V gene: TRBV12-3/TRBV12-4
clone size: -
D gene: -
J gene: TRBJ2-3
CDR3 protein: CASSLRSTDTQYF
CDR3 DNA: TGTGCCAGCAGTTTACGCTCCACAGATACGCAGTATTTT

V gene: TRBV25-1
clone size: -
D gene: -
J gene: TRBJ2-2
CDR3 protein: CASSSGTDTGELFF
CDR3 DNA: TGTGCCAGCAGTTCCGGGACCGACACCGGGGAGCTGTTTTTT

V gene: TRBV27
clone size: -
D gene: -
J gene: TRBJ2-1
CDR3 protein: CASSYDRRNEQFF
CDR3 DNA: TGTGCCAGCAGTTACGACAGGCGCAATGAGCAGTTCTTC

V gene: TRBV12-3/TRBV12-4
clone size: -
D gene: TRBD1
J gene: TRBJ1-1
CDR3 protein: CASSLDRGAEAFF
CDR3 DNA: TGTGCCAGCAGTTTGGACAGGGGGGCTGAAGCTTTCTTT

V gene: TRBV14
clone size: -
D gene: -
J gene: TRBJ1-6
CDR3 protein: CASSPWAGDNSPLHF
CDR3 DNA: TGTGCCAGCAGTCCTTGGGCAGGGGACAATTCACCCCTCCACTTT

V gene: TRBV7-9
clone size: -
D gene: -
J gene: TRBJ1-1
CDR3 protein: CASSFHTTGNTEAFF
CDR3 DNA: TGTGCCAGCAGCTTCCATACTACAGGCAACACTGAAGCTTTCTTT

V gene: TRBV7-6
clone size: -
D gene: -
J gene: TRBJ1-1
CDR3 protein: CASSLQGFDTEAFF
CDR3 DNA: TGTGCCAGCAGCTTGCAGGGTTTTGACACTGAAGCTTTCTTT

V gene: TRBV3-1/TRBV3-2
clone size: -
D gene: -
J gene: TRBJ1-4
CDR3 protein: CASSQDLADEKLFF
CDR3 DNA: TGTGCCAGCAGCCAAGACTTGGCTGATGAAAAACTGTTTTTT

V gene: TRBV11-3
clone size: -
D gene: TRBD2
J gene: TRBJ2-1
CDR3 protein: CASSLVTVAGGVYNEQFF
CDR3 DNA: TGTGCCAGCAGCTTAGTCACCGTAGCGGGGGGTGTCTACAATGAGCAGTTCTTC

V gene: TRBV7-3
clone size: -
D gene: TRBD2
J gene: TRBJ2-3
CDR3 protein: CASSSTSGGGTDTQYF
CDR3 DNA: TGTGCCAGCAGCTCGACTAGCGGGGGGGGCACAGATACGCAGTATTTT

V gene: TRBV6-5
clone size: -
D gene: -
J gene: TRBJ1-2
CDR3 protein: CASLGGANYGYTF
CDR3 DNA: TGTGCCAGCCTTGGGGGAGCTAACTATGGCTACACCTTC